The 32 T cell receptor beta chains reported below all come from one sample, sequenced in a study of blood T cell repertoires in COVID-19. Method: immunoSEQ multiplex PCR; TCRdb's copy keeps in-frame clones and lacks some. The data hold about 330,000 clones, with 89% observed a single time. The sequenced sample was peripheral blood. Source of these receptors: a man younger than 35 who had recovered from COVID-19.

With respect to this clone: This sample also contains other DNA sequences that code for the same CDR3. The V and J genes are TRBV19 and TRBJ1-5; 7 bases align to TRBD1. CDR3 length: 13 amino acids. CDR1 LNHDA and CDR2 SQIVND come from the germline V gene (reference sequence). After removal of 4 bases from V and 7 bases from J, the junction contained 4 bases not matched to a gene. In nucleotides, the CDR3 is TGTGCCAGTAGTACAGGGGGGAGACAGCCCCAGCATTTT. This encodes CASSTGGRQPQHF.

The chain links TRBV6-6 to TRBJ2-3, with 10 bases fitting TRBD2. Germline-derived CDR1 and CDR2 are MNHNY and SVGAGI (reference sequence). V dropped 4 bases and J dropped 3; count of bases not matched to a gene: 7. CDR3 length: 16 amino acids. This CDR3 reads CASSSHLSGRTDTQYF. For the CDR3, the DNA is TGTGCCAGCAGTTCGCACCTTAGCGGGAGGACAGATACGCAGTATTTT.

The rearrangement uses TRBV10-3 and TRBJ2-7; 8 nucleotides line up with TRBD2. Trimming removed 6 bases from V and 3 bases from J; junction bases left unmatched: 7. Germline V lookup: CDR1 ENHRY, CDR2 SYGVKD. The CDR3 has 14 residues. The CDR3 is CAIRSLAGNYEQYF. For the CDR3, the DNA is TGTGCCATCAGGAGTTTAGCGGGAAACTACGAGCAGTACTTC.

This rearrangement joins TRBV11-3 to TRBJ2-5, with 7 bases that match TRBD1. V dropped 5 bases and J dropped 4; count of bases not matched to a gene: 10. Germline V gene lookup returns CDR1 SGHNT and CDR2 YENEEA. This CDR3 has 15 residues. The CDR3 reads CASSLGQAMGETQYF. In nucleotides, the CDR3 is TGTGCCAGCAGCCTCGGACAGGCGATGGGAGAGACCCAGTACTTC.

CDR3 sequence reads: CASSLSPTEAYEQYF. In DNA form, the CDR3 reads TGTGCCAGCAGCTTGTCCCCGACAGAAGCCTACGAGCAGTACTTC. The rearrangement uses TRBV5-6 and TRBJ2-7; the D gene is possibly TRBD1 (5 bases). This CDR3 region has 15 residues. Germline loops: CDR1 SGHDT, CDR2 YYEEEE. V was cut by 1 base and J by 2 bases, with 13 bases left in between.

The rearrangement uses TRBV5-1 and TRBJ2-1, with D possibly TRBD1 on 6 matching bases. The germline gives CDR1 SGHRS, CDR2 YFSETQ. Trimming took off 0 bases at V and 6 bases at J, with 13 bases between the two ends. The CDR3 length is 15 residues. CDR3 region: CASSLGQGIPNEQFF. The DNA of the CDR3 is TGCGCCAGCAGCTTGGGTCAGGGGATACCCAATGAGCAGTTCTTC.

This chain connects TRBV27 to TRBJ1-6, with D possibly matching TRBD1 (6 bases). The CDR3 has 12 amino acids. The germline V gene encodes CDR1 MNHEY and CDR2 SMNVEV (reference sequence). V was pared by 4 bases and J by 9 bases, with 7 bases between. The CDR3 sequence: CASSSQGSPLHF. CDR3 in DNA: TGTGCCAGCAGTTCACAGGGTTCACCCCTCCACTTT.

CDR3 residues: CASYRDRQNEKLFF. CDR3 sequence (DNA): TGTGCCAGCTATAGGGACAGGCAAAATGAAAAACTGTTTTTT. V usage is TRBV2 and J usage is TRBJ1-4, with 8 nucleotides matching TRBD1. The CDR3 is 14 residues long. With 8 bases clipped from V and 5 bases from J, the junction kept 7 bases outside the gene matches. CDR1 and CDR2 (germline): SNHLY, FYNNEI.

The chain recombines TRBV6-1 with TRBJ2-1; 7 positions match TRBD1. Per the germline V gene, CDR1 is MNHNS and CDR2 is SASEGT. The trim removed 4 bases at V and 4 bases at J, leaving 10 bases unmatched. CDR3 length equals 16 residues. The CDR3 loop is CASSAMGQLVYNEQFF. CDR3 bases: TGTGCCAGCAGTGCTATGGGACAGCTAGTTTACAATGAGCAGTTCTTC.

The rearrangement links TRBV28 to TRBJ1-1, with D perhaps TRBD1 (6 bases). Trimming removed 10 bases from V and 6 bases from J, with 15 bases in between. The CDR3 spans 12 residues. Germline V lookup: CDR1 MDHEN, CDR2 SYDVKM. The CDR3 reads CATETGYAEAFF. CDR3 nucleotide sequence: TGTGCCACCGAAACAGGGTACGCTGAAGCTTTCTTT.

The rearrangement uses TRBV6-1 and TRBJ2-1; 9 nucleotides line up with TRBD2. The V gene's germline CDR1 is MNHNS and CDR2 SASEGT. This CDR3 has 15 amino acids. V shed 1 base and J 6 bases; nucleotides not matched to a gene: 4. CDR3 amino acids: CASSEVGGGANEQFF. The CDR3 DNA is TGTGCCAGCAGTGAAGTTGGCGGGGGGGCCAATGAGCAGTTCTTC.

The genes are TRBV10-3 and TRBJ1-2; no clear D. V dropped 0 bases and J dropped 2 bases, with 10 bases sitting between them. Germline CDR1 and CDR2: ENHRY and SYGVKD. The CDR3 length is 15 residues. CDR3 nucleotide sequence: TGTGCCATCAGTGAGTCGTCGAGGCTAAACTATGGCTACACCTTC. Translating it yields CAISESSRLNYGYTF.

This clone has only a few counts. The chain uses TRBV4-3 and TRBJ2-7, with D uncertain. The length of the CDR3 is 15 residues. Germline V gene sequence: CDR1 LGHNA, CDR2 YSLEER. Trimming took 0 bases from V and 2 from J, leaving 11 bases between them. The CDR3 DNA sequence: TGCGCCAGCAGCCAAGACCTAGGCCTCGCCTACGAGCAGTACTTC. This encodes CASSQDLGLAYEQYF.

CDR3 in amino acids: CASSGTLGVGENTEAFF. The CDR3 DNA sequence: TGTGCCAGCAGTGGGACCCTGGGAGTCGGGGAAAACACTGAAGCTTTCTTT. The chain is built from TRBV2 and TRBJ1-1, with D unresolved. Germline CDR1 and CDR2: SNHLY and FYNNEI. V shed 4 bases and J shed 2 bases, with 20 bases lying between them. CDR3 length: 17 residues.

This chain uses TRBV5-1 with TRBJ2-3; 7 bases fit TRBD2. The CDR3 covers 16 residues. Germline V CDR1 and CDR2: SGHRS, YFSETQ. The junction had 4 bases not matched to a gene; V was cut back by 0 bases and J by 0 bases. CDR3 sequence reads: CASSLGNGGSTDTQYF. The DNA for the CDR3 is TGCGCCAGCAGCTTGGGAAACGGGGGGAGCACAGATACGCAGTATTTT. The complete variable domain, with remaining parts taken from reference TRBV5-1 and TRBJ2-3, reads KAGVTQTPRYLIKTRGQQVTLSCSPISGHRSVSWYQQTPGQGLQFLFEYFSETQRNKGNFPGRFSGRQFSNSRSEMNVSTLELGDSALYLCASSLGNGGSTDTQYFGPGTRLTVL.

This clone was detected only once. The chain joins TRBV4-1 to TRBJ1-2; D is unresolved. Germline lookup yields CDR1 MGHRA and CDR2 YSYEKL. The CDR3 spans 16 residues. V gave up 8 bases and J gave up 5 bases, with 24 bases separating them. The CDR3 reads CASGLVGEKEGYGYTF. As DNA, the CDR3 is TGCGCCAGCGGCCTGGTTGGAGAAAAGGAAGGTTATGGCTACACCTTC.

This clone has only one observation. In DNA, the CDR3 is TGCGCCAGCAGCCAAGCTCTGGACAGAAACACTGAAGCTTTCTTT. Translated, it gives CASSQALDRNTEAFF. V is TRBV4-3 and J is TRBJ1-1; possible D gene TRBD1, 6 bases. The CDR3 extends over 15 amino acids. V was shortened by 1 base and J by 2 bases, with 11 bases between the two germline ends. Per germline, CDR1 LGHNA and CDR2 YSLEER.

The V and J genes are TRBV4-1 and TRBJ2-5; D perhaps matches TRBD2 (6 bases). The length of the CDR3 is 16 residues. Germline CDR1 and CDR2: MGHRA and YSYEKL. V gave up 1 base and J gave up 2 bases, with 14 bases separating them. The CDR3 nucleotides are TGCGCCAGCAGCCAAGCTGGGACTGGGGGACAAGAGACCCAGTACTTC. Translation: CASSQAGTGGQETQYF.

The V call is TRBV29-1, the J call TRBJ1-1, with TRBD1 as a possible D gene (6 bases). Trimming took 1 base from V and 1 from J, leaving 16 bases between them. The CDR3 totals 16 residues. CDR1 and CDR2 (germline): SQVTM, ANQGSEA. The CDR3 spells CSVEVGPGHQNTEAFF. The CDR3 DNA follows: TGCAGCGTTGAAGTGGGCCCGGGACACCAGAACACTGAAGCTTTCTTT.

In this sample, this clone turned up a few times. This rearrangement joins TRBV18 to TRBJ1-1; TRBD1 aligns across 9 bases. The CDR3 has 17 amino acids. After removal of 3 bases from V and 0 bases from J, the junction contained 8 bases not matched to a gene. The germline V gene encodes CDR1 KGHSH and CDR2 LQKENI. The CDR3 region is CASSPRTGTGLNTEAFF. CDR3 DNA sequence: TGTGCCAGCTCACCGCGCACTGGGACAGGGTTGAACACTGAAGCTTTCTTT.

The rearrangement uses TRBV7-2 and TRBJ2-1; D is perhaps TRBD2 (6 bases). V lost 3 bases and J 2 bases, leaving 14 bases between the germline ends. The CDR3 length is 16 residues. Germline lookup yields CDR1 SGHTA and CDR2 FQGNSA. CDR3 in amino acids: CASSFISGPTYNEQFF. For the CDR3, the DNA is TGTGCCAGCAGCTTCATTAGCGGACCTACCTACAATGAGCAGTTCTTC.

The chain has TRBV5-1 and TRBJ1-1; 8 nucleotides align to TRBD1. This CDR3 spans 15 amino acids. Per germline, CDR1 SGHRS and CDR2 YFSETQ. V lost 5 bases to trimming and J lost 0 bases; unmatched junction nucleotides: 6. The CDR3 loop reads CASRQQGGMNTEAFF. The CDR3 DNA reads as TGCGCCAGCAGGCAACAGGGGGGCATGAACACTGAAGCTTTCTTT.

This chain connects TRBV27 to TRBJ2-1, with D uncertain. Germline-derived CDR1 and CDR2 are MNHEY and SMNVEV (reference sequence). V was pared by 4 bases and J by 9 bases, with 19 bases between. The CDR3 spans 15 residues. The CDR3 loop reads CASSSDVGPLGEQFF. The CDR3 DNA sequence: TGTGCCAGCAGTTCTGATGTGGGCCCCCTGGGTGAGCAGTTCTTC.

The V gene is TRBV19, the J gene TRBJ1-2; 10 bases agree with TRBD1. Trimming took 5 bases from V and 0 from J; bases not matched to a gene: 6. This CDR3 is built from 16 residues. The germline CDR1 and CDR2 sequences are LNHDA and SQIVND (reference sequence). The DNA of the CDR3 is TGTGCCAGTAGTTTTCCGGGACAGGGGCCTAACTATGGCTACACCTTC. Protein: CASSFPGQGPNYGYTF.

The chain recombines TRBV12-3 or TRBV12-4 with TRBJ1-5; D is perhaps TRBD1 (6 bases). V dropped 5 bases and J dropped 4 bases, with 9 bases sitting between them. There are 13 residues in the CDR3. CDR3 sequence reads: CASSDTGNQPQHF. DNA of the CDR3: TGTGCCAGCAGTGATACAGGGAATCAGCCCCAGCATTTT.

The CDR3 region has the DNA TGTGCCATCAGCCTCGGAGGGGGGGCTGGAAACACCATATATTTT. Encoded protein: CAISLGGGAGNTIYF. The chain has TRBV10-3 and TRBJ1-3; TRBD1 might be the D (6 bases). Germline CDR1 ENHRY, CDR2 SYGVKD. The CDR3 consists of 15 residues. Deletions cut 6 bases from V and 2 bases from J, with 14 bases between.

The chain uses TRBV9 and TRBJ2-1; TRBD2 aligns across 10 bases. After removal of 2 bases from V and 3 bases from J, the junction contained 5 bases not matched to a gene. In germline, CDR1 is SGDLS, CDR2 YYNGEE. This CDR3 region has 16 residues. The CDR3: CASSVSSGSGYNEQFF. In DNA, the CDR3 is TGTGCCAGCAGCGTTTCTAGCGGGAGTGGCTACAATGAGCAGTTCTTC.

V is TRBV15 and J is TRBJ2-2; 8 bases map to TRBD2. Germline trimming cut 0 bases from V and 1 base from J; bases unmatched to any gene: 4. The length of the CDR3 is 17 residues. Germline CDR1 is LNHNV and CDR2 is YYDKDF (reference sequence). The DNA for the CDR3 is TGTGCCACCAGCAGAGATCGGCTAGCGGGGAACACCGGGGAGCTGTTTTTT. Translation: CATSRDRLAGNTGELFF.

This sequence joins TRBV12-3 or TRBV12-4 and TRBJ2-1; possibly TRBD1 for D (5 bases). The germline V and J ends were trimmed by 7 bases and 7 bases, with 14 bases remaining between them. The length of the CDR3 is 13 residues. The CDR3 reads CASTRATPNEQFF. The DNA for the CDR3 is TGTGCCAGCACCAGGGCTACACCTAATGAGCAGTTCTTC.

This rearrangement joins TRBV5-4 to TRBJ2-2, with D possibly matching TRBD2 (6 bases). Trimming left V 1 base short and J 3 bases short, with 7 bases between. The CDR3 is 14 residues long. CDR1 is SGHNT and CDR2 is YYREEE in the germline V gene (reference sequence). The CDR3 region has the DNA TGTGCCAGCAGCTTGCGCGGGGACACCGGGGAGCTGTTTTTT. It translates to CASSLRGDTGELFF.

This clone was seen only once. The genes are TRBV6-2 or TRBV6-3 and TRBJ1-4; the D is unclear. V lost 0 bases to trimming and J lost 7 bases, with 12 bases between them. Germline CDR1 is MNHEY and CDR2 is SVGEGT. CDR3 length: 15 amino acids. This CDR3 is CASSYSGLTGEKLFF. DNA for the CDR3: TGTGCCAGCAGTTACTCGGGCCTTACTGGTGAAAAACTGTTTTTT.

This chain uses TRBV6-5 with TRBJ1-2, with D tentatively TRBD1 (6 bases). Germline CDR1 and CDR2: MNHEY and SVGAGI. V lost 0 bases, J lost 4 bases, and 15 bases lay in between. The CDR3 sequence is 16 residues long. In DNA form, the CDR3 reads TGTGCCAGCAGTTACTCGGAAATAACAGGGTTCTATGGCTACACCTTC. This translates into CASSYSEITGFYGYTF.